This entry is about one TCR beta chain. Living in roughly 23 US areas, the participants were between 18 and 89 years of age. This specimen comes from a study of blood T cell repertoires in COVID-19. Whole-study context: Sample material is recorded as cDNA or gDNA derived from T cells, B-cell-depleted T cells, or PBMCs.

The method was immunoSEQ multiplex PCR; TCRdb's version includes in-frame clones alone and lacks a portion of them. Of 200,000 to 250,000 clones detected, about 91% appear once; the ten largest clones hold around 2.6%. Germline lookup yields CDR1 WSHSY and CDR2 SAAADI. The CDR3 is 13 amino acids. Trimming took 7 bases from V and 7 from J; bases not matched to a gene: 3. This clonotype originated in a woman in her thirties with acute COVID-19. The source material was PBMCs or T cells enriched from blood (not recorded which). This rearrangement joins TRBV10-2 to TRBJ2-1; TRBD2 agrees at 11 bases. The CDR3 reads CASTSGGYNEQFF. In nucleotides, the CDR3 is TGCGCCAGCACTAGCGGGGGGTATAATGAGCAGTTCTTC.